The 21 T cell receptor beta chains below all came from one sample that was sequenced in a study of shared clonotypes between healthy human individuals. Data came from immunoSEQ multiplex PCR; TCRdb stores just in-frame clones and leaves some out. The table has over a million clones, 95% to 97% seen once. Sequenced sample: naive CD4+ T cells sorted from blood. The subset is: CD45RA+ positively selected. Source of these receptors: a man aged 25 to 40 in good health.

For the CDR3, the DNA is TGCGCCAGCAGTTCGTTTAACGAGCAGTACTTC. Protein: CASSSFNEQYF. This rearrangement joins TRBV5-1 to TRBJ2-7; D not resolved. The length of the CDR3 is 11 residues. V was shortened by 5 bases and J by 5 bases, with 8 bases between the two germline ends. CDR1 is SGHRS and CDR2 is YFSETQ in the germline V gene.

The chain joins TRBV6-1 to TRBJ2-2; D is uncertain. This CDR3 spans 14 amino acids. CDR1 MNHNS and CDR2 SASEGT come from the germline V gene. V lost 7 bases and J lost 0, with 9 bases in between. The CDR3 DNA sequence: TGTGCCAGCAAAAACGACGCGAACACCGGGGAGCTGTTTTTT. Protein sequence: CASKNDANTGELFF.

This chain links TRBV29-1 with TRBJ2-2; the match to TRBD2 covers 9 bases. CDR3 size: 15 residues. V was clipped by 4 bases and J by 5 bases; unmatched bases: 8. Germline CDR1 reads SQVTM; CDR2 reads ANQGSEA. CDR3 loop: CSVALGLAGTGELFF. The CDR3 bases are TGCAGCGTTGCTCTAGGGCTAGCGGGAACCGGGGAGCTGTTTTTT.

This chain links TRBV4-3 with TRBJ2-3; 7 bases are a match to TRBD2. V lost 0 bases to trimming and J lost 2 bases; unmatched junction nucleotides: 5. The V gene's germline CDR1 is LGHNA and CDR2 YSLEER. CDR3 size: 16 residues. The CDR3 DNA follows: TGCGCCAGCAGCCAAGATACCAGCGGGAACACAGATACGCAGTATTTT. This sequence encodes CASSQDTSGNTDTQYF.

Note on this clone: Different DNA sequences within this sample yield the same CDR3. The rearrangement links TRBV19 to TRBJ2-7; 8 nucleotides line up with TRBD1. Trimming took 2 bases from V and 4 from J; bases not matched to a gene: 4. Germline loops: CDR1 LNHDA, CDR2 SQIVND (reference sequence). The CDR3 runs to 14 residues. The CDR3 sequence is CASSIPGGRYEQYF. The CDR3 bases are TGTGCCAGTAGTATACCAGGGGGCCGATACGAGCAGTACTTC.

The chain has TRBV30 and TRBJ1-5, with D unresolved. Germline assignment: CDR1 GTSNPN and CDR2 SVGIG (reference sequence). The CDR3 totals 14 residues. The V gene lost 3 bases and the J gene lost 1 base, with 10 bases spanning the gap. The CDR3 sequence is CAWSTAGSNQPQHF. The CDR3 DNA reads as TGTGCCTGGAGCACGGCCGGGAGCAATCAGCCCCAGCATTTT.

This sequence joins TRBV6-1 and TRBJ1-2; perhaps TRBD1 as D (5 bases). Germline-derived CDR1 and CDR2 are MNHNS and SASEGT. Trimming cost V 7 bases and J 5 bases, with 14 bases left between them. The CDR3 contains 13 residues. The CDR3 DNA reads as TGTGCCAGCATCCAGGGCTCTTATTATGGCTACACCTTC. Encoded protein: CASIQGSYYGYTF.

The J gene is TRBJ2-5, the V gene TRBV11-2; D may correspond to TRBD1 or TRBD2 (6 bases each). Germline-derived CDR1 and CDR2 are SGHAT and FQNNGV. Trimming took off 5 bases at V and 2 bases at J, with 12 bases between the two ends. This CDR3 region has 14 residues. As DNA, the CDR3 is TGTGCCAGCAGCCGAACGGGGGCACAAGAGACCCAGTACTTC. The encoded protein is CASSRTGAQETQYF.

The chain couples TRBV29-1 to TRBJ1-2, with D possibly matching TRBD1 (5 bases). CDR1 is SQVTM, CDR2 ANQGSEA, per germline. V lost 4 bases to trimming and J lost 6 bases, with 9 bases between them. This CDR3 has 11 amino acids. The CDR3 nucleotides are TGCAGCGTTGGGGGGTTCGATGGCTACACCTTC. Translating gives CSVGGFDGYTF.

The chain uses TRBV7-3 and TRBJ2-7; the match to TRBD2 covers 8 bases. The V gene end was trimmed by 4 bases and the J gene end by 3 bases; junction bases not matched to a gene: 8. This CDR3 is built from 15 residues. CDR1 and CDR2 from the germline V gene are SGHTA and FQGTGA. The CDR3 protein is CASSSGAGAGYEQYF. In DNA, the CDR3 is TGTGCCAGCAGCTCCGGAGCGGGGGCGGGCTACGAGCAGTACTTC.

The chain joins TRBV6-1 to TRBJ1-1, with a tentative D call TRBD1 (6 bases). Germline assignment: CDR1 MNHNS and CDR2 SASEGT. V shed 4 bases and J shed 7 bases, with 13 bases lying between them. There are 13 residues in the CDR3. The CDR3 DNA follows: TGTGCCAGCAGTGGGCTACAGGGTCATGAAGCTTTCTTT. Translating gives CASSGLQGHEAFF.

The J gene is TRBJ1-3, the V gene TRBV7-2; D not resolved. CDR1 and CDR2 (germline): SGHTA, FQGNSA. The length of the CDR3 is 13 residues. V was cut by 8 bases and J by 0 bases, with 8 bases left in between. Here the CDR3 DNA reads TGTGCCAGCGCTAGAGTCTCTGGAAACACCATATATTTT. Its translation is CASARVSGNTIYF.

The chain has TRBV27 and TRBJ2-7; D is ambiguous. Trimming pared 2 bases from V and 5 bases from J, leaving 13 bases between. CDR1 is MNHEY and CDR2 is SMNVEV in the germline V gene (reference sequence). The CDR3 loop spans 14 amino acids. The CDR3: CASSLTVVPNEQYF. The CDR3 DNA is TGTGCCAGCAGTTTAACGGTAGTCCCGAACGAGCAGTACTTC.

The sample holds one count of this clone. The chain uses TRBV6-5 and TRBJ2-7; 10 bases line up with TRBD1. The CDR3 length is 15 residues. Germline assignment: CDR1 MNHEY and CDR2 SVGAGI. V was clipped by 6 bases and J by 6 bases; unmatched bases: 11. The CDR3 sequence is CASRMAGTGEREQYF. CDR3 DNA sequence: TGTGCCAGCAGGATGGCCGGGACAGGGGAACGCGAGCAGTACTTC.

This chain uses TRBV28 with TRBJ2-7; D is possibly TRBD1 or TRBD2 (5 bases each). Germline CDR1 MDHEN, CDR2 SYDVKM. The CDR3 length is 15 residues. V lost 6 bases and J lost 4, with 19 bases in between. CDR3 sequence reads: CASSTGRRGAYEQYF. The CDR3 DNA reads TGTGCCAGCAGCACTGGACGGAGAGGGGCTTACGAGCAGTACTTC.

The chain combines TRBV9 with TRBJ2-1, with D possibly matching TRBD2 (5 bases). Germline CDR1 reads SGDLS; CDR2 reads YYNGEE. The CDR3 contains 13 residues. Trimming took 4 bases from V and 4 from J, leaving 9 bases between them. The CDR3 DNA reads TGTGCCAGCAGCCCGGACTTGTACAATGAGCAGTTCTTC. Protein sequence: CASSPDLYNEQFF.

V is TRBV2 and J is TRBJ1-1, with D uncertain. CDR1 is SNHLY and CDR2 is FYNNEI in the germline V gene. The CDR3 runs 12 residues. Trimming shortened V by 10 bases and J by 1 base, and 10 bases separated the two germline ends. Here the CDR3 reads CAKTLPNTEAFF. The CDR3 nucleotides are TGTGCCAAGACTTTACCGAACACTGAAGCTTTCTTT.

This clone has just one count. The chain joins TRBV18 to TRBJ1-1; D might be TRBD1 (6 bases). Germline values: CDR1 KGHSH, CDR2 LQKENI. CDR3 length: 14 residues. V dropped 5 bases and J dropped 3 bases, with 13 bases sitting between them. The DNA of the CDR3 is TGTGCCAGCTCATTAAAGGGGGGGGACACTGAAGCTTTCTTT. Amino acids: CASSLKGGDTEAFF.

CDR3 DNA sequence: TGTGCCAGCAGCTCAACCGGGACAACTGACTACGAGCAGTACTTC. Residues: CASSSTGTTDYEQYF. The chain couples TRBV11-2 to TRBJ2-7; the D gene is possibly TRBD1 (6 bases). The germline V gene encodes CDR1 SGHAT and CDR2 FQNNGV. V was shortened by 4 bases and J by 3 bases, with 16 bases between the two germline ends. The CDR3 runs 15 residues.

This chain joins TRBV6-5 and TRBJ2-1; TRBD2 aligns across 8 bases. The ends lost 6 bases at V and 4 bases at J; junction bases unmatched: 2. Germline CDR1 reads MNHEY; CDR2 reads SVGAGI. The CDR3 covers 13 residues. The CDR3 here is CASSLAGYNEQFF. CDR3 sequence (DNA): TGTGCCAGCAGCTTAGCGGGGTACAATGAGCAGTTCTTC.

The chain uses TRBV6-4 and TRBJ2-3; TRBD2 agrees at 7 bases. Germline values: CDR1 MRHNA, CDR2 SNTAGT. V shed 5 bases and J 4 bases; nucleotides not matched to a gene: 6. This CDR3 has 14 residues. The CDR3 coding sequence is TGTGCCAGCAGTCCCGGGGACTACCCAGATACGCAGTATTTT. Its protein is CASSPGDYPDTQYF.